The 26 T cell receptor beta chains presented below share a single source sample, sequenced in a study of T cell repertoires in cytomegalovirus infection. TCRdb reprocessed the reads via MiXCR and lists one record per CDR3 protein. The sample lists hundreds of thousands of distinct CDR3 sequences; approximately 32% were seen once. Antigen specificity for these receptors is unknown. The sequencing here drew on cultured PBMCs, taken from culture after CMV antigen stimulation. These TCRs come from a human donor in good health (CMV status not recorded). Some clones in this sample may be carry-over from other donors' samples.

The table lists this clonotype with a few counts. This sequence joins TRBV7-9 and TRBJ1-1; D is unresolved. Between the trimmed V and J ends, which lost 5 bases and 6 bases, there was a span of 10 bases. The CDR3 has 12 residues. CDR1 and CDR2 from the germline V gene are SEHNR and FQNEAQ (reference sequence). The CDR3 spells CASSHGNAEAFF. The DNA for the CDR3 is TGTGCCAGCAGCCACGGGAATGCTGAAGCTTTCTTT.

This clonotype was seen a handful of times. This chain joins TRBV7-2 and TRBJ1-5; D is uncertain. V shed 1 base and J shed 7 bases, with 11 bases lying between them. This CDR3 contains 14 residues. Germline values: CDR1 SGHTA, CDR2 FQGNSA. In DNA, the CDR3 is TGTGCCAGCAGCTTAGAACGGAGCCAGCAGCCCCAGCATTTT. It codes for CASSLERSQQPQHF.

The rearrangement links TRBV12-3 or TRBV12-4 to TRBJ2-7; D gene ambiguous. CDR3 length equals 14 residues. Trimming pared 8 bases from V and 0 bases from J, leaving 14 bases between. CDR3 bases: TGTGCCAGCGGTATCGGGCAATCCTCCTACGAGCAGTACTTC. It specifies CASGIGQSSYEQYF.

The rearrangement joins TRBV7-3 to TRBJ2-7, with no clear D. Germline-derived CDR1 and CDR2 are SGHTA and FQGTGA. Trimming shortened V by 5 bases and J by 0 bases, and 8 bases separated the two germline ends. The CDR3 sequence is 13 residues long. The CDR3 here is CASSETHSYEQYF. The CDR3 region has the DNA TGTGCCAGCAGCGAGACACACTCCTACGAGCAGTACTTC.

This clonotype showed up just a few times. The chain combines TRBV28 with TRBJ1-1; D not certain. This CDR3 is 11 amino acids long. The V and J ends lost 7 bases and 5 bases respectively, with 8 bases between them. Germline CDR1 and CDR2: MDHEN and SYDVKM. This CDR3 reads CASIRRTEAFF. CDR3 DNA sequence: TGTGCCAGCATAAGGAGAACTGAAGCTTTCTTT.

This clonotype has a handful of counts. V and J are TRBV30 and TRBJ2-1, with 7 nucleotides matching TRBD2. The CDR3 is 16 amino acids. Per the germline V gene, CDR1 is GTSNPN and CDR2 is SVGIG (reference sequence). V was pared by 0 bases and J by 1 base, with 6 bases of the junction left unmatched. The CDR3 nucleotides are TGTGCCTGGAGTGTAGGGGCTAGCGGTTCCTACAATGAGCAGTTCTTC. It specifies CAWSVGASGSYNEQFF.

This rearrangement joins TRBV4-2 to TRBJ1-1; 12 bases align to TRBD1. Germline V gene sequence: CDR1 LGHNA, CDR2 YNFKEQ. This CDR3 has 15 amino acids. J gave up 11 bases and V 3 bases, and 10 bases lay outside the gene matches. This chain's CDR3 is CASSHRDRGRGGAFF. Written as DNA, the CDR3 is TGTGCCAGCAGCCACCGGGACAGGGGGCGCGGCGGGGCTTTCTTT.

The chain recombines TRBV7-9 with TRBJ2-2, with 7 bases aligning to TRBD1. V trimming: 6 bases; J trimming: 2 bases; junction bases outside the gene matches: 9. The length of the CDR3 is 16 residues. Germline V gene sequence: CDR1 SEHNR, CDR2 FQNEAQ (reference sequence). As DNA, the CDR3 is TGTGCCAGCAGACCTCCGAAGGGGGCCAACACCGGGGAGCTGTTTTTT. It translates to CASRPPKGANTGELFF.

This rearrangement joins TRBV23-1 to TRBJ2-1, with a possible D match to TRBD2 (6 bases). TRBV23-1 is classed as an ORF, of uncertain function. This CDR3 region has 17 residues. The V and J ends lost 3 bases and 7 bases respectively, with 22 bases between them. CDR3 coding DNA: TGCGCCAGCAGTCACCCTCCGACCGGGAGCTTTTGTAATGAGCAGTTCTTC. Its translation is CASSHPPTGSFCNEQFF.

The CDR3 sequence is CASSLDRGGTQYF. The CDR3 DNA reads as TGTGCCAGCAGTCTGGACAGGGGGGGGACCCAGTACTTC. The genes are TRBV12-3 or TRBV12-4 and TRBJ2-5; 10 nucleotides align to TRBD1. The J segment lost 7 bases and the V segment lost 5 bases, leaving 4 bases of the junction unmatched. The CDR3 sequence is 13 residues long.

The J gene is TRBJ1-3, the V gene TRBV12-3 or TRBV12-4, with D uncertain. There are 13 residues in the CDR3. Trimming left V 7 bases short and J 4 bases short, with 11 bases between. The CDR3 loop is CASTAVEGNTIYF. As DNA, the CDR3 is TGTGCCAGCACCGCGGTGGAGGGAAACACCATATATTTT.

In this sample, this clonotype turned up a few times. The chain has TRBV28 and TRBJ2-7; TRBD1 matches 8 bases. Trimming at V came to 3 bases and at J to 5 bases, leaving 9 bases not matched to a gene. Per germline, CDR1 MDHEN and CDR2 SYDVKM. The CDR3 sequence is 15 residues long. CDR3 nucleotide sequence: TGTGCCAGCAGTTTGGGCAGGGGGCTTCGGAACGAGCAGTACTTC. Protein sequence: CASSLGRGLRNEQYF.

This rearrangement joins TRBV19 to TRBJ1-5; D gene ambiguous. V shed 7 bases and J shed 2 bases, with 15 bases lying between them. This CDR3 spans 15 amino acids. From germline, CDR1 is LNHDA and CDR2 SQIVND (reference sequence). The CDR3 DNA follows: TGTGCCAGTAAAGAAACGGACCGGGGCAATCAGCCCCAGCATTTT. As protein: CASKETDRGNQPQHF.

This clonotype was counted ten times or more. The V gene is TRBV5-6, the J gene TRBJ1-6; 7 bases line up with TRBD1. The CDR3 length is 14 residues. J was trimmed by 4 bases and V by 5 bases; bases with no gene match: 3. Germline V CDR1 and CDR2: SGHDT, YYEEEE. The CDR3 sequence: CASRGTEYNSPLHF. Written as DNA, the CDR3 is TGTGCCAGCAGGGGGACAGAATATAATTCACCCCTCCACTTT.

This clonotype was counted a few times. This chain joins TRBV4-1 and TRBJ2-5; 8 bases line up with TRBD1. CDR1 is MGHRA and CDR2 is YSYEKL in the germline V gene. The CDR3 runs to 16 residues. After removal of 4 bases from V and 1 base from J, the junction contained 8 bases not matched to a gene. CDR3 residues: CASSLLGQGGQETQYF. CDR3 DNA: TGCGCCAGCAGCCTCCTTGGACAGGGCGGCCAAGAGACCCAGTACTTC.

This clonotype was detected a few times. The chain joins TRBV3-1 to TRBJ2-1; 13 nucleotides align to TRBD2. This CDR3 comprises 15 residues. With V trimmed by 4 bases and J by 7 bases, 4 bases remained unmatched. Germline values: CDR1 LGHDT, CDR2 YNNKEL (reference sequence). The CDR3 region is CASSPRTSGGNEQFF. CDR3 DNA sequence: TGTGCCAGCAGCCCCAGGACTAGCGGGGGTAATGAGCAGTTCTTC.

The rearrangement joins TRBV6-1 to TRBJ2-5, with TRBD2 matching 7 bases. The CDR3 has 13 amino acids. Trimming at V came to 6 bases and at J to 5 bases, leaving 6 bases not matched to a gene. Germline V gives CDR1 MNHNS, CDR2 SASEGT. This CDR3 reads CASRSGGSETQYF. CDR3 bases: TGTGCCAGCAGATCGGGGGGATCCGAGACCCAGTACTTC.

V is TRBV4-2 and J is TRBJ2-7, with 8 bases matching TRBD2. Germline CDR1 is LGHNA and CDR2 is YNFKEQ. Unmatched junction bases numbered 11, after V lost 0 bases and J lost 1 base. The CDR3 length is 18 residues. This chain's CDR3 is CASSQESWASGPSYEQYF. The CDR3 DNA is TGTGCCAGCAGCCAAGAATCCTGGGCTAGCGGGCCATCCTACGAGCAGTACTTC.

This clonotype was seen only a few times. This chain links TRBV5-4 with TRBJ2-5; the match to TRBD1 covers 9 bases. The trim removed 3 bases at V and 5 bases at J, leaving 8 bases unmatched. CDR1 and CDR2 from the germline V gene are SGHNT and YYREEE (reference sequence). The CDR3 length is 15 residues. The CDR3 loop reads CASSSPGQGKETQYF. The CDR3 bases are TGTGCCAGCAGCTCGCCGGGACAGGGAAAGGAGACCCAGTACTTC.

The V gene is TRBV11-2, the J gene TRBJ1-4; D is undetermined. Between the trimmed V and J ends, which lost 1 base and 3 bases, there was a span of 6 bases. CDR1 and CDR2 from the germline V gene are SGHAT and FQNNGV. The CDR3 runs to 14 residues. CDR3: CASSLGAANEKLFF. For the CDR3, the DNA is TGTGCCAGCAGCTTAGGGGCGGCTAATGAAAAACTGTTTTTT.

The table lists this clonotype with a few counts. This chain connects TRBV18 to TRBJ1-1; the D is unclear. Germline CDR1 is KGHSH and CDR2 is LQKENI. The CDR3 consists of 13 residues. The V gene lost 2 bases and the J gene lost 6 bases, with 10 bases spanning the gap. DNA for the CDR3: TGTGCCAGCTCACCAGACCGGAGGGCTGAAGCTTTCTTT. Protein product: CASSPDRRAEAFF.

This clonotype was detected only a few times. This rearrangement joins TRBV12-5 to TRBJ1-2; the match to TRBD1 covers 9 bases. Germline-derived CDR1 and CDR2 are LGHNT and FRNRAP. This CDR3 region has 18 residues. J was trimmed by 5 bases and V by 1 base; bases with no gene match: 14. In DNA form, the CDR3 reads TGTGCTAGTGGTTTGGAAGTTCGGAGGGGACAGGGCCCTTATGGCTACACCTTC. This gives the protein CASGLEVRRGQGPYGYTF.

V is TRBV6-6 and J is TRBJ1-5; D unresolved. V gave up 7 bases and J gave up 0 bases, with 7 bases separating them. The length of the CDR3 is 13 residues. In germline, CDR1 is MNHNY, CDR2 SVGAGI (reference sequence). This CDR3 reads CASKGSSNQPQHF. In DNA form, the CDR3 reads TGTGCCAGCAAAGGGAGTAGCAATCAGCCCCAGCATTTT.

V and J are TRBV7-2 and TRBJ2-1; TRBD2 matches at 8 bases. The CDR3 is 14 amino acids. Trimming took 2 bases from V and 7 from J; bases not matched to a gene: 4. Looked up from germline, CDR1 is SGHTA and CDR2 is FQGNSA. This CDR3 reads CASSLTRGGNEQFF. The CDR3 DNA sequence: TGTGCCAGCAGCTTAACCCGGGGGGGTAATGAGCAGTTCTTC.

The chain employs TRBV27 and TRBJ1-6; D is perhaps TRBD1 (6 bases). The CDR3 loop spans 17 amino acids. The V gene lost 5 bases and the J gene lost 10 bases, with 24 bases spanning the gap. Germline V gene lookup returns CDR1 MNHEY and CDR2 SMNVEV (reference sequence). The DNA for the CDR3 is TGTGCCAGCAGTACCATCTGGGACACGGAAAGGAAATCACCCCTCCACTTT. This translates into CASSTIWDTERKSPLHF.

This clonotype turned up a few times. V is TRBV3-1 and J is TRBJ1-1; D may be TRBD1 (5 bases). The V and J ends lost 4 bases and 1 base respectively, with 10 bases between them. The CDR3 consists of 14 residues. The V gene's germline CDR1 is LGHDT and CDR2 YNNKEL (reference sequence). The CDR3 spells CASSPFGQNTEAFF. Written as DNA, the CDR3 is TGTGCCAGCAGCCCCTTCGGACAGAACACTGAAGCTTTCTTT.